The T cell receptor beta chain under discussion was sequenced for a study of blood T cell repertoires in COVID-19. Study information: PBMCs, B-cell-depleted T cells, or T cells provided the cDNA or gDNA that made up the material.

Germline CDR1 is SEHNR and CDR2 is FQNEAQ (reference sequence). The V end was cut by 3 bases, the J end by 1 base, with 12 bases between. The CDR3 runs 15 residues. In the authors' workflow: Quantification of nucleated cells was approximated via reference gene primer amplification. Using immunoSEQ multiplex PCR, the repertoire was profiled, and TCRdb retains in-frame clones only, with some absent. V and J calls and clone size are copied from that table; D and trimming were computed from the DNA. The table has 300,000 to 450,000 clones, roughly 86% seen once. This sequence was found in a woman aged 60 to 75 with COVID-19, enrolled during active disease. The genes are TRBV7-9 and TRBJ1-2; weak D call: TRBD1 (6 bases). The material sequenced was peripheral blood. Written as DNA, the CDR3 is TGTGCCAGCAGCTTCGGGGACATAAATAACTATGGCTACACCTTC. Protein: CASSFGDINNYGYTF.